The clone carrying this T cell receptor (beta chain) was counted a few times. The antigen is unknown. This sample stems from a study of T cell responses to AZD1222 COVID-19 vaccine. Sequencing was performed with immunoSEQ multiplex PCR; in TCRdb, only in-frame clones are kept and a portion is missing. Of about 100,000 clones in the sample, roughly 85% were seen once. Germline trimming cut 4 bases from V and 7 bases from J; bases unmatched to any gene: 2. The CDR3 loop spans 14 amino acids. CDR1 and CDR2 (germline): SGHRS, YFSETQ. Both about-4-week and about-12-week second-dose recipients were combined. Whole-study results and caveats: All repertoire sampling was performed exclusively after the peak T cell response. Mostly white British, mostly female donors; authors suggested clonal diversity may be underestimated. Vaccine-related CD4 TCRs covered spike, predominating at 160-218 and 743-854.

The TCR comes from an adult who received the AZD1222 COVID-19 vaccine. The sequenced sample was peripheral blood, obtained 28 days after the second AZD1222 dose. The rearrangement links TRBV5-1 to TRBJ1-6; TRBD1 agrees at 10 bases. CDR3 sequence: CASSLDRGNSPLHF. The CDR3, as DNA: TGCGCCAGCAGCCTGGACAGGGGGAATTCACCCCTCCACTTT.